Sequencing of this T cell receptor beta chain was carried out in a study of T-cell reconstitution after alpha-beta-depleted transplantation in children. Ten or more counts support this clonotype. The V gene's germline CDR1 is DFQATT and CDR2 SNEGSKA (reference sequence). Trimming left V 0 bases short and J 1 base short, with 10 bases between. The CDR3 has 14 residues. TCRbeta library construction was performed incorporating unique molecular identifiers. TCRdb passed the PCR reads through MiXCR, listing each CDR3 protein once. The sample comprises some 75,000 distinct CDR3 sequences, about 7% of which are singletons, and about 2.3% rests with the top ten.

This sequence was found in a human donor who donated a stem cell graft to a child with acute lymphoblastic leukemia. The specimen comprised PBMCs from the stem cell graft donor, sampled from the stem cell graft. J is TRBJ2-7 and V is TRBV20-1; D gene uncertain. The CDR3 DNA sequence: TGCAGTGCTAGAGATATACCGGATTCCTACGAGCAGTACTTC. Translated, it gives CSARDIPDSYEQYF.